This T cell receptor (beta chain) was retrieved from a study of blood T cell repertoires in COVID-19. As handled by the study authors: Nucleated cell counts were estimated from reference gene primer amplification. Clones were sequenced by immunoSEQ multiplex PCR, and TCRdb holds only the in-frame ones, with some missing. The V and J calls and clone size come from that table; D and trimming were worked out from the DNA. The data hold 93,000 or so clones, with 84% observed a single time. V gave up 6 bases and J gave up 2 bases, with 5 bases separating them. The CDR3 runs to 12 residues. Sequencing input: peripheral blood. This TCR was sampled from a human donor in a cohort sampled during active or convalescent COVID-19. This sequence joins TRBV12-3 or TRBV12-4 and TRBJ2-1; D not certain. CDR3 amino acids: CASSPAYNEQFF. The CDR3 region has the DNA TGTGCCAGCAGCCCCGCCTACAATGAGCAGTTCTTC.